These T cell receptor beta chains were read from a single sample in a study of T cells in localized non-small cell lung cancer. Clones were sequenced by immunoSEQ multiplex PCR, and TCRdb holds only the in-frame ones, with some missing. The sample holds 90,000 to 95,000 clones, approximately 91% seen once. The input for sequencing was PBMCs, taken before any cancer treatment. Every receptor here comes from a woman aged 40-70 years with stage II squamous cell lung carcinoma. Each CDR3 is given with its conserved first and last residue. A D gene is named only where the DNA matches it firmly. Where a row states a size, it is once, few, many or the class of an expanded clone; other rows omit it.

D,size,V,J,CDR3,DNA
-,-,TRBV5-5,TRBJ1-3,CASSLQGSGNTIYF,TGTGCCAGCAGCTTGCAGGGGAGCGGAAACACCATATATTTT
TRBD1,-,TRBV7-6,TRBJ1-2,CASSTGTGLFSNYGYTF,TGTGCCAGCAGTACCGGGACAGGCCTCTTTTCTAACTATGGCTACACCTTC
-,-,TRBV7-9,TRBJ1-2,CASRVGGAQFNYGYTF,TGTGCCAGCAGGGTCGGGGGGGCCCAATTTAACTATGGCTACACCTTC
-,-,TRBV28,TRBJ2-4,CASTTDRLAKNIQYF,TGTGCCAGCACTACGGACAGATTAGCCAAAAACATTCAGTACTTC
TRBD1,-,TRBV25-1,TRBJ2-1,CASLGTGGRNEQFF,TGTGCCAGCCTAGGGACAGGGGGCCGGAATGAGCAGTTCTTC
TRBD1,once,TRBV2,TRBJ1-3,CASRAGQGLLYF,TGTGCCAGCAGAGCGGGACAGGGCCTCCTATATTTT
TRBD2,-,TRBV15,TRBJ2-1,CATSVLAGEDEQFF,TGTGCCACCAGTGTACTAGCGGGAGAGGATGAGCAGTTCTTC
-,-,TRBV19,TRBJ2-1,CASSISEVDNEQFF,TGTGCCAGTAGTATAAGTGAGGTCGACAATGAGCAGTTCTTC
-,-,TRBV6-1,TRBJ1-5,CASSEWGASNQPQHF,TGTGCCAGCAGTGAATGGGGGGCTAGCAATCAGCCCCAGCATTTT
TRBD1,-,TRBV19,TRBJ1-6,CASSPTGGESPLHF,TGTGCCAGTAGCCCGACAGGGGGCGAATCACCCCTCCACTTT
TRBD1,-,TRBV4-2,TRBJ1-1,CASSPKVTGAMNTEAFF,TGTGCCAGCAGCCCCAAGGTAACAGGGGCCATGAACACTGAAGCTTTCTTT
-,-,TRBV6-5,TRBJ1-1,CASSSVVGITEAFF,TGTGCCAGCAGTTCGGTAGTTGGGATCACTGAAGCTTTCTTT
-,-,TRBV5-5,TRBJ1-2,CASSSTTRGVNYGYTF,TGTGCCAGCAGCTCCACCACGAGGGGGGTTAACTATGGCTACACCTTC
-,-,TRBV7-9,TRBJ2-7,CASGDGSYEQYF,TGTGCCAGCGGGGACGGTTCCTACGAGCAGTACTTC
TRBD1,-,TRBV5-1,TRBJ2-7,CASSLEVRGISEQYF,TGCGCCAGCAGCTTGGAGGTCAGGGGGATCAGCGAGCAGTACTTC
TRBD1,-,TRBV19,TRBJ2-1,CASSGPGQGKNEQFF,TGTGCCAGTAGTGGCCCGGGACAGGGGAAGAATGAGCAGTTCTTC
-,once,TRBV5-1,TRBJ2-2,CASSSYTGELFF,TGCGCCAGCAGCTCCTACACCGGGGAGCTGTTTTTT
-,-,TRBV5-1,TRBJ1-1,CATSLTGNTEAFF,TGCGCCACCTCCCTCACGGGGAACACTGAAGCTTTCTTT
-,-,TRBV5-4,TRBJ2-7,CASSSGHLYEQYF,TGTGCCAGCAGCTCAGGACACCTCTACGAGCAGTACTTC
TRBD2,-,TRBV14,TRBJ2-7,CASSQDLLLASEQYF,TGTGCCAGCAGCCAAGACCTGCTACTAGCGTCCGAGCAGTACTTC
-,-,TRBV4-1,TRBJ1-1,CASSPLGYNTEAFF,TGCGCCAGCAGCCCCTTAGGCTATAACACTGAAGCTTTCTTT
-,-,TRBV9,TRBJ2-3,CASSLRRVDTQYF,TGTGCCAGCAGCTTAAGAAGGGTGGATACGCAGTATTTT
TRBD2,-,TRBV7-8,TRBJ2-3,CASSHRTSGRGGKDTQYF,TGTGCCAGCAGCCATCGGACTAGCGGGAGAGGGGGGAAGGATACGCAGTATTTT
-,-,TRBV5-1,TRBJ2-3,CASSSSAGNTDTQYF,TGCGCCAGCAGCTCCTCCGCCGGGAACACAGATACGCAGTATTTT
-,few,TRBV6-1,TRBJ2-2,CASSPGASIPGELFF,TGTGCCAGCAGTCCAGGGGCGTCCATCCCCGGGGAGCTGTTTTTT
-,-,TRBV5-1,TRBJ2-4,CASSSSAGQNIQYF,TGCGCCAGCAGCTCCTCCGCGGGACAAAACATTCAGTACTTC
-,-,TRBV27,TRBJ2-1,CASSFGDSYNEQFF,TGTGCCAGCAGTTTCGGCGACAGCTACAATGAGCAGTTCTTC
-,-,TRBV7-2,TRBJ1-2,CASSLAVWGRAGYTF,TGTGCCAGCAGCTTAGCCGTTTGGGGTAGAGCTGGCTACACCTTC
-,-,TRBV30,TRBJ2-1,CAWSVGGGSYNEQFF,TGTGCCTGGAGTGTAGGGGGGGGCTCCTACAATGAGCAGTTCTTC
-,-,TRBV7-8,TRBJ1-5,CASSLAPGIFQPQHF,TGTGCCAGCAGCTTAGCTCCAGGGATTTTTCAGCCCCAGCATTTT
TRBD2,-,TRBV6-1,TRBJ2-7,CASSDGTSGRGYEQYF,TGTGCCAGCAGTGACGGGACTAGCGGGAGGGGGTACGAGCAGTACTTC
-,-,TRBV15,TRBJ1-2,CATSSRGPDGYTF,TGTGCCACCAGCAGCAGGGGTCCGGATGGCTACACCTTC
-,-,TRBV27,TRBJ2-4,CASRTISASENIQYF,TGTGCCAGCAGAACTATCTCGGCCTCCGAAAACATTCAGTACTTC
-,-,TRBV7-9,TRBJ1-1,CASTLSTAGTEAFF,TGTGCCAGCACCCTCTCCACCGCGGGGACTGAAGCTTTCTTT
-,-,TRBV28,TRBJ1-1,CASSLRGGGTEAFF,TGTGCCAGCAGTCTTCGAGGAGGGGGAACTGAAGCTTTCTTT
-,-,TRBV5-1,TRBJ2-5,CASSLGKETQYF,TGCGCCAGCAGCTTGGGGAAAGAGACCCAGTACTTC
-,once,TRBV27,TRBJ2-1,CASTQSQLGGFEQFF,TGTGCCAGCACCCAAAGCCAACTAGGGGGGTTTGAGCAGTTCTTC
TRBD1,once,TRBV5-1,TRBJ1-2,CASSLGQGLGGYTF,TGCGCCAGCAGCTTGGGACAGGGTTTAGGTGGCTACACCTTC
TRBD1,-,TRBV18,TRBJ1-2,CASSDDRGDGYTF,TGTGCCAGCTCAGATGACAGGGGGGATGGCTACACCTTC
TRBD1,-,TRBV5-6,TRBJ1-4,CASSSHRDRGTGNEKLFF,TGTGCCAGCAGTTCACACCGGGACAGGGGAACGGGTAATGAAAAACTGTTTTTT
-,-,TRBV19,TRBJ1-2,CASSVDFGYGYTF,TGTGCCAGTAGTGTGGATTTCGGCTATGGCTACACCTTC
-,-,TRBV21-1,TRBJ1-2,CASSKGAARIPRRDLLYGYTF,TGTGCCAGCAGCAAAGGGGCAGCCCGAATCCCTAGGAGGGATTTACTCTATGGCTACACCTTC
TRBD2,-,TRBV10-1,TRBJ2-1,CAAPGLAGGPGNEQFF,TGCGCAGCTCCGGGACTAGCGGGAGGGCCGGGGAATGAGCAGTTCTTC
-,-,TRBV2,TRBJ2-5,CASRGPHGGETQYF,TGTGCCAGCAGAGGTCCTCATGGGGGAGAGACCCAGTACTTC
TRBD1,few,TRBV4-1,TRBJ2-7,CASSPGQATYEQYF,TGCGCCAGCAGCCCGGGACAGGCAACCTACGAGCAGTACTTC